The rows below give T cell receptor beta chains drawn from one sample of a study of T cells in Graves' hyperthyroidism and ophthalmopathy. From the multiplex PCR reads, TCRdb called clonotypes with MiXCR, one entry per CDR3 protein. The sample has about 530,000 distinct CDR3 sequences; roughly 18% are singletons. Sequenced sample: blood. The receptor set was obtained from a woman aged 18-29 years with Graves' ophthalmopathy. CDR3s include the opening cysteine and the closing phenylalanine or tryptophan. The D gene is left open where the match is weak. Clone size is stated in some rows and not others, as once, few, many or a class when expanded.

j_call d_call v_call clone_size cdr3_aa cdr3_nt
TRBJ1-1 . TRBV28 . CASTIGGTEAFF TGTGCCAGCACCATAGGGGGGACTGAAGCTTTCTTT
TRBJ2-5 . TRBV4-3 few CASSQDMGGEGTQYF TGCGCCAGCAGCCAAGATATGGGCGGAGAAGGGACCCAGTACTTC
TRBJ1-2 . TRBV19 few CASSIQAGDGGYTF TGTGCCAGTAGTATTCAAGCAGGGGACGGAGGCTACACCTTC
TRBJ2-3 . TRBV9 . CASSVAWERTDTQYF TGTGCCAGCAGCGTAGCTTGGGAGCGCACAGATACGCAGTATTTT
TRBJ1-1 . TRBV6-1 . CASGRGLTEAFF TGTGCCAGCGGAAGGGGACTCACTGAAGCTTTCTTT
TRBJ1-6 . TRBV20-1 few CSAENGGTDLRYNSPLHF TGCAGTGCAGAAAACGGCGGGACCGACCTTCGGTATAATTCACCCCTCCACTTT
TRBJ1-2 . TRBV7-8 many CASSSYTGNYGYTF TGTGCCAGCAGCTCCTACACAGGGAACTATGGCTACACCTTC
TRBJ2-3 . TRBV3-1 few CASSQDLGEASTDTQYF TGTGCCAGCAGCCAAGATCTGGGGGAGGCTAGCACAGATACGCAGTATTTT
TRBJ2-5 . TRBV7-6 . CASSYRTDQETQYF TGTGCCAGCAGCTACCGGACGGATCAAGAGACCCAGTACTTC
TRBJ2-1 TRBD2 TRBV28 . CASSLGLAEIYNEQFF TGTGCCAGCAGTCTAGGACTAGCGGAGATATACAATGAGCAGTTCTTC
TRBJ1-2 TRBD1 TRBV20-1 . CSAGQGQPNYGYTF TGCAGTGCGGGACAGGGGCAACCTAACTATGGCTACACCTTC
TRBJ2-1 TRBD2 TRBV20-1 . CSAGTSGSRNEQFF TGCAGTGCTGGGACTAGCGGGAGTCGGAATGAGCAGTTCTTC
TRBJ1-2 . TRBV28 many CASSLRRTNYGYTF TGTGCCAGCAGTTTAAGACGGACGAACTATGGCTACACCTTC
TRBJ2-2 . TRBV19 . CASSISQIAPGELFF TGTGCCAGTAGTATAAGTCAAATTGCGCCCGGGGAGCTGTTTTTT
TRBJ2-7 . TRBV15 many CATSRDFGYEQYF TGTGCCACCAGCAGAGATTTCGGTTACGAGCAGTACTTC
TRBJ2-1 TRBD1 TRBV11-2 few CASSSGRTGPEQFF TGTGCCAGCAGCTCGGGACGGACAGGGCCTGAGCAGTTCTTC
TRBJ2-7 . TRBV30 few CAWSSPAPSSYEQYF TGTGCCTGGAGTAGTCCAGCGCCGAGCTCCTACGAGCAGTACTTC
TRBJ1-1 . TRBV5-1 many CASSLDMTGFRANTEAFF TGCGCCAGCAGCTTGGACATGACAGGATTTAGGGCGAACACTGAAGCTTTCTTT
TRBJ2-1 . TRBV20-1 . CSAGAPWGELPNEQFF TGCAGTGCTGGCGCCCCCTGGGGAGAACTTCCCAATGAGCAGTTCTTC
TRBJ2-1 . TRBV11-2 many CASSLGVQGLDEQFF TGTGCCAGCAGCTTAGGGGTCCAGGGTCTCGATGAGCAGTTCTTC
TRBJ1-2 . TRBV6-1 . CASSPAQGGLGGYTF TGTGCCAGCAGCCCCGCACAGGGAGGGTTGGGAGGCTACACCTTC
TRBJ2-3 TRBD2 TRBV24-1 many CATSRQRGSDTQYF TGTGCCACCAGCCGACAGCGGGGGTCAGATACGCAGTATTTT
TRBJ2-1 TRBD2 TRBV4-3 few CASSQDPLAGVYNEQFF TGCGCCAGCAGCCAAGATCCCCTAGCGGGAGTGTACAATGAGCAGTTCTTC
TRBJ1-2 . TRBV24-1 few CATSDGGGYGYTF TGTGCCACCAGTGATGGCGGCGGGTATGGCTACACCTTC
TRBJ2-7 TRBD2 TRBV7-6 few CASSLAAGEGDEQYF TGTGCCAGCAGCTTAGCCGCGGGAGAAGGCGACGAGCAGTACTTC
TRBJ2-2 TRBD1 TRBV6-1 few CASSTGTGGETGELFF TGTGCCAGCAGTACCGGGACAGGGGGCGAAACCGGGGAGCTGTTTTTT
TRBJ1-1 . TRBV28 . CASPPAQGGYTEAFF TGTGCCAGCCCTCCGGCACAGGGTGGGTACACTGAAGCTTTCTTT
TRBJ2-2 TRBD1 TRBV4-3 few CASSTRQGRGTGELFF TGCGCCAGCAGCACACGACAGGGCCGGGGCACCGGGGAGCTGTTTTTT
TRBJ2-7 TRBD1 TRBV29-1 . CSVDKPGGYEQCF TGCAGCGTTGATAAGCCAGGGGGCTACGAGCAGTGCTTC
TRBJ2-7 TRBD1 TRBV28 many CASSPSGQGAGEQYF TGTGCCAGCAGTCCAAGCGGACAGGGGGCGGGAGAGCAGTACTTC
TRBJ2-2 . TRBV10-3 . CAISDTGELFF TGTGCCATCAGTGACACCGGGGAGCTGTTTTTT
TRBJ2-7 TRBD2 TRBV6-1 many CASAQREGYEQYF TGTGCCAGCGCTCAGCGGGAGGGGTACGAGCAGTACTTC
TRBJ2-1 TRBD2 TRBV3-1 . CASSQDSLAGRREQFF TGTGCCAGCAGCCAAGATTCGCTAGCGGGAAGACGGGAGCAGTTCTTC
TRBJ2-7 . TRBV28 few CASSFPPLDEQYF TGTGCCAGCAGTTTCCCCCCCCTCGACGAGCAGTACTTC
TRBJ1-2 . TRBV7-2 many CASSPRGLLGGYTF TGTGCCAGCAGCCCCCGAGGCCTCTTAGGTGGCTACACCTTC
TRBJ2-7 . TRBV20-1 . CSARVRASEQYF TGCAGTGCTAGAGTGCGGGCGTCCGAGCAGTACTTC
TRBJ1-5 . TRBV28 once CASSPSGRDQHF TGTGCCAGCAGTCCCTCCGGGCGAGACCAGCATTTT
TRBJ2-1 . TRBV11-1 many CASSIGLSSYNEQFF TGTGCCAGCAGCATAGGACTCAGCTCCTACAATGAGCAGTTCTTC
TRBJ2-5 . TRBV27 . CASSLLGQETQYF TGTGCCAGCAGTTTGCTGGGGCAAGAGACCCAGTACTTC
TRBJ1-6 . TRBV7-2 few CASSLSDIGNNSPLHF TGTGCCAGCAGCTTGTCGGACATTGGCAATAATTCACCCCTCCACTTT
TRBJ2-3 TRBD2 TRBV4-1 . CASGPGGGGIDTQYF TGCGCCAGCGGTCCCGGGGGGGGCGGAATCGATACGCAGTATTTT